Detailed here is one TCR beta chain. The antigen is unknown. This sample was taken from a study of T-cell memory formation after mild COVID-19. Study results and caveats: In second-wave clones peaking day 37, SARS-CoV-2 specificity remained unconfirmed. Mostly located in CM and EM were contracting CD4+ clones, with contracting CD8+ clones located in EMRA.

CDR1 and CDR2 (germline): KGHSH, LQKENI. CDR3 length: 15 amino acids. V shed 3 bases and J shed 4 bases, with 12 bases lying between them. 5'RACE primed from the constant segment yielded TCR alpha and TCR beta cDNA libraries bearing sample barcodes and UMIs. TCRdb analysed the 5' RACE reads with MiXCR anew, one entry per CDR3 protein. The data contain approximately 89,000 distinct CDR3 sequences, 9.5% to 15% of them singletons. The rearrangement uses TRBV18 and TRBJ1-4, with a weak D call TRBD1 (6 bases). The sequenced sample was PBMCs or a T cell subset sorted from them (not recorded which). The TCR sequence derives from a man in his late teens or twenties who had mild COVID-19 (a few samples of this study predate the infection). Cell type and time point are not known. The CDR3 spells CASSPGAQFNEKLFF. The CDR3 DNA reads TGTGCCAGCTCACCGGGGGCACAGTTTAATGAAAAACTGTTTTTT.